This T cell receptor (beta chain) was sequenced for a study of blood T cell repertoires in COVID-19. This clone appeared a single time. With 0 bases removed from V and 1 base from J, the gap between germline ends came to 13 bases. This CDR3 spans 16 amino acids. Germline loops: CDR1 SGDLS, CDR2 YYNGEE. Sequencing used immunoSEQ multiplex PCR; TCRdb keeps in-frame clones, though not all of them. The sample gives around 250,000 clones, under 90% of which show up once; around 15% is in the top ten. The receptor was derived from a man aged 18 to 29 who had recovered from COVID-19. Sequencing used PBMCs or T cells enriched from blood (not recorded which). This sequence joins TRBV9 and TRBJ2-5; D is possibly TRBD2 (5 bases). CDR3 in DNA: TGTGCCAGCAGCGTAGCATCCCTAAGCGGCCAAGAGACCCAGTACTTC. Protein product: CASSVASLSGQETQYF.